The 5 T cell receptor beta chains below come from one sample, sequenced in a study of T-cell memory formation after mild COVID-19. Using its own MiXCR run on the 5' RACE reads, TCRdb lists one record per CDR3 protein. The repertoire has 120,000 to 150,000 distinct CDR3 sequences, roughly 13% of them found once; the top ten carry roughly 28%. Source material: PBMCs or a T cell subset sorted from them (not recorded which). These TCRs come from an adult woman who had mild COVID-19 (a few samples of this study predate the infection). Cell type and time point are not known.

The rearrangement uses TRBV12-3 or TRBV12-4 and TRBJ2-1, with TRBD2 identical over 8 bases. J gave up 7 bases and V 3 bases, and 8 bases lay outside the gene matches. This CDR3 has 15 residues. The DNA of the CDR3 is TGTGCCAGCAGTTTTAATCGGGGGGGCCTGAATGAGCAGTTCTTC. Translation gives CASSFNRGGLNEQFF.

The CDR3 loop reads CSAVYLDGYTF. Here the CDR3 DNA reads TGCAGTGCTGTCTATCTCGATGGCTACACCTTC. The J gene is TRBJ1-2, the V gene TRBV20-1, with D hard to call. The V gene's germline CDR1 is DFQATT and CDR2 SNEGSKA (reference sequence). The CDR3 spans 11 residues. V was shortened by 5 bases and J by 6 bases, with 10 bases between the two germline ends.

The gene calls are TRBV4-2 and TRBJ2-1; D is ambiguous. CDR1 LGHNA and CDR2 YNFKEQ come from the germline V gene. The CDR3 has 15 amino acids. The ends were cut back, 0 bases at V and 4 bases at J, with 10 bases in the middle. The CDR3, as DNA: TGTGCCAGCAGCCAAGATGGAGCCTCGTACAATGAGCAGTTCTTC. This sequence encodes CASSQDGASYNEQFF.

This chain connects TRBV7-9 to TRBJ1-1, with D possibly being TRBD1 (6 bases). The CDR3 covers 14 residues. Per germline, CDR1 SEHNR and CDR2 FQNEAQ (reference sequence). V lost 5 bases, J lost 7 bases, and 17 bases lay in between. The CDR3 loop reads CASSLVTGVSEAFF. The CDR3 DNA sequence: TGTGCCAGCAGCCTTGTGACAGGAGTTAGTGAAGCTTTCTTT.

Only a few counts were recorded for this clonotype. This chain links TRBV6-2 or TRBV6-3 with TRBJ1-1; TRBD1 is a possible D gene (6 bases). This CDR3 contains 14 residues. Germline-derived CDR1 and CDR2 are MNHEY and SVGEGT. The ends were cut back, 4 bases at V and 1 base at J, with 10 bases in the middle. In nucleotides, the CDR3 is TGTGCCAGCAGTTTCCCGACAGGGAACACTGAAGCTTTCTTT. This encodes CASSFPTGNTEAFF.